The clone carrying this TCR beta chain was found a few times. This sample is drawn from a study of blood T cell repertoires in COVID-19. Study-wide context: There were acute and convalescent COVID-19 samples, and they came from the United States, Italy and Spain. From T cells, B-cell-depleted T cells, or PBMCs came the material, which was cDNA or gDNA.

This CDR3 contains 14 residues. Germline CDR1 SQVTM, CDR2 ANQGSEA. The ends lost 7 bases at V and 4 bases at J; junction bases unmatched: 7. Original processing notes: Researchers report that nucleated cell counts were estimated from reference gene primer amplification. This table comes from immunoSEQ multiplex PCR, and its TCRdb copy is limited to in-frame clones, with some not included. V, J and clone size are those of that table, while D and trimming were read from the DNA. The sample has under 200,000 clones, about nine tenths seen once. The source is a man aged 60-69 years with acute or convalescent COVID-19. The chain joins TRBV29-1 to TRBJ2-1; TRBD2 matches at 10 bases. The sequenced material came from peripheral blood. CDR3 in DNA: TGCAGCGCAACCGGGACTAGCGCATACAATGAGCAGTTCTTC. Translation gives CSATGTSAYNEQFF.